This TCR beta chain was sequenced in a study of blood T cell repertoires in COVID-19. Study context: Material from acute and convalescent COVID-19 was sourced from the United States, Italy and Spain.

This CDR3 has 15 residues. CDR1 MNHEY and CDR2 SVGAGI come from the germline V gene. Trimming removed 0 bases at V and 0 bases at J, with 9 bases between. Grouping used clinical history reported by participants in a survey and questionnaire. Cohort 3 donors counted as recovered after two negative PCRs, clearance, or resolved symptoms. TCRdb's table, derived via immunoSEQ multiplex PCR, lists solely in-frame clones and lacks some. The data show more than 300,000 clones, around 90% seen once. This TCR derives from a woman younger than 35 who had recovered from COVID-19. Material for sequencing was PBMCs or T cells enriched from blood (not recorded which). The V and J genes are TRBV6-5 and TRBJ2-7; D is unclear. The CDR3: CASSYSSTDSYEQYF. The CDR3 nucleotides are TGTGCCAGCAGTTACTCGTCAACAGACTCCTACGAGCAGTACTTC.